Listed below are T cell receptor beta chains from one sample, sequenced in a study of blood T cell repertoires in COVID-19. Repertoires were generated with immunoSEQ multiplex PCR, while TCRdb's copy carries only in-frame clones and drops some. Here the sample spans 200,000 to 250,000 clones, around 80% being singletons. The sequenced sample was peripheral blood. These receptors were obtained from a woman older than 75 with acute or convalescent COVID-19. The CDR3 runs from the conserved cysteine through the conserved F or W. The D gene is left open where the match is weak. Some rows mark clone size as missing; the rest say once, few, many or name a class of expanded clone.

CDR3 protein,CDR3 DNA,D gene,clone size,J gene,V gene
CASSQDSARQGGRELFF,TGCGCCAGCAGCCAAGATAGTGCTCGGCAGGGGGGTAGGGAGCTGTTTTTT,NA,NA,TRBJ2-2,TRBV4-3
CAISERQNYEQYF,TGTGCCATCAGTGAGCGTCAGAACTACGAGCAGTACTTC,NA,NA,TRBJ2-7,TRBV10-3
CASSLVTADTGELFF,TGCGCCAGCAGCTTGGTTACAGCCGACACCGGGGAGCTGTTTTTT,NA,NA,TRBJ2-2,TRBV5-1
CASSGASGSYNEQFF,TGTGCCAGCAGCGGAGCTAGCGGTTCCTACAATGAGCAGTTCTTC,TRBD2,NA,TRBJ2-1,TRBV11-1
CASSNRAPYEQYF,TGTGCCAGCAGTAACAGGGCGCCCTACGAGCAGTACTTC,NA,few,TRBJ2-7,TRBV28
CASSLGLQGIYGYTF,TGTGCCAGCAGCTTAGGGCTCCAGGGGATCTATGGCTACACCTTC,NA,NA,TRBJ1-2,TRBV7-2
CAWRQGGGDEQYF,TGTGCCTGGAGACAGGGAGGGGGGGACGAGCAGTACTTC,NA,NA,TRBJ2-7,TRBV30
CASSTTGMGSPLHF,TGTGCCAGCAGCACGACAGGGATGGGGTCACCCCTCCACTTT,TRBD1,NA,TRBJ1-6,TRBV7-2
CASSQYGQKVGDTQYF,TGCGCCAGCAGCCAATATGGACAGAAAGTCGGAGATACGCAGTATTTT,NA,NA,TRBJ2-3,TRBV5-1
CASSAQGGYEQYF,TGTGCCAGCAGTGCCCAGGGAGGCTACGAGCAGTACTTC,NA,NA,TRBJ2-7,TRBV2
CASSQDLPTGRANTGELFF,TGTGCCAGCAGCCAAGATCTCCCGACAGGACGAGCGAACACCGGGGAGCTGTTTTTT,NA,NA,TRBJ2-2,TRBV3-1/TRBV3-2
CASSQDRVRGQPQHF,TGTGCCAGCAGCCAAGATCGGGTTCGGGGTCAGCCCCAGCATTTT,NA,NA,TRBJ1-5,TRBV3-1/TRBV3-2
CASSPGTGGITPKNEKLFF,TGCGCCAGCAGCCCCGGGACAGGGGGCATTACCCCAAAGAATGAAAAACTGTTTTTT,TRBD1,NA,TRBJ1-4,TRBV5-1
CASRQGANTGELFF,TGTGCCAGTCGACAGGGAGCGAACACCGGGGAGCTGTTTTTT,TRBD1,NA,TRBJ2-2,TRBV6-4
CASSRDRDSGNTIYF,TGTGCCAGCAGCCGAGACCGGGACTCTGGAAACACCATATATTTT,NA,NA,TRBJ1-3,TRBV11-3
CASSPPGSSNTEAFF,TGTGCCAGCTCACCACCGGGCAGCTCGAACACTGAAGCTTTCTTT,NA,NA,TRBJ1-1,TRBV18
CASSLAGGLPDTQYF,TGTGCCAGCAGCTTAGCGGGGGGGCTACCAGATACGCAGTATTTT,NA,NA,TRBJ2-3,TRBV7-2
CASSQLGLTGEKLFF,TGTGCCAGCAGCCAATTGGGACTTACGGGTGAAAAACTGTTTTTT,NA,few,TRBJ1-4,TRBV3-1/TRBV3-2